Shown below are 27 T cell receptor beta chains from a single sample sequenced in a study of cytomegalovirus exposure and HLA in healthy donors. Data came from immunoSEQ multiplex PCR; TCRdb stores just in-frame clones and leaves some out. The data show about 240,000 clones, about 90% seen once. The sequencing sample was made of PBMCs. These receptors were collected from a woman aged 30 to 39 in good health and CMV-seropositive.

The chain has TRBV27 and TRBJ1-1; 8 nucleotides match TRBD1. V shed 7 bases and J 5 bases; nucleotides not matched to a gene: 15. The germline V gene encodes CDR1 MNHEY and CDR2 SMNVEV (reference sequence). This CDR3 region has 16 residues. The CDR3 sequence is CASTFRYRGAKTEAFF. CDR3 nucleotide sequence: TGTGCCAGCACATTCCGATACAGGGGGGCTAAAACTGAAGCTTTCTTT.

The chain couples TRBV5-1 to TRBJ2-7; perhaps TRBD1 as D (5 bases). Per the germline V gene, CDR1 is SGHRS and CDR2 is YFSETQ. This CDR3 is built from 15 residues. Trimming took 0 bases from V and 2 from J, leaving 12 bases between them. The CDR3 DNA reads as TGCGCCAGCAGCTTGGGCACTCTGGGGCCCTACGAGCAGTACTTC. Translating gives CASSLGTLGPYEQYF.

The V and J genes are TRBV30 and TRBJ1-1; TRBD1 is a possible D gene (5 bases). The V gene's germline CDR1 is GTSNPN and CDR2 SVGIG (reference sequence). This CDR3 comprises 17 residues. Trimming took 3 bases from V and 5 from J, leaving 25 bases between them. CDR3 amino acids: CAWSGGDLGQAGTEAFF. CDR3 nucleotide sequence: TGTGCCTGGAGCGGAGGGGACTTGGGGCAGGCTGGGACTGAAGCTTTCTTT.

The V and J genes are TRBV27 and TRBJ1-5; unclear D gene. This CDR3 has 16 residues. Germline V gene sequence: CDR1 MNHEY, CDR2 SMNVEV (reference sequence). Trimming pared 2 bases from V and 8 bases from J, leaving 19 bases between. CDR3 DNA sequence: TGTGCCAGCAGTTTAAAAGGCGGATTTTTCGTCGAGCCCCAGCATTTT. This encodes CASSLKGGFFVEPQHF.

The chain is built from TRBV29-1 and TRBJ2-5; D is possibly TRBD1 (5 bases). Looked up from germline, CDR1 is SQVTM and CDR2 is ANQGSEA. The CDR3 is 15 residues long. Between the trimmed V and J ends, which lost 7 bases and 7 bases, there was a span of 25 bases. The CDR3 nucleotides are TGCAGCGCCCCCAATCGGCCTAGAGATAGGGGGACCCAGTACTTC. Translation gives CSAPNRPRDRGTQYF.

The chain joins TRBV5-1 to TRBJ2-7, with TRBD1 as a possible D gene (6 bases). V dropped 0 bases and J dropped 9 bases, with 22 bases sitting between them. Germline CDR1 reads SGHRS; CDR2 reads YFSETQ. The CDR3 loop spans 16 amino acids. CDR3 bases: TGCGCCAGCAGCTTGGAACAGGGCGAACACCATTTCGGGCAGTACTTC. As protein: CASSLEQGEHHFGQYF.

This clone has only one observation. The chain has TRBV28 and TRBJ2-1, with no clear D. Germline V gene lookup returns CDR1 MDHEN and CDR2 SYDVKM. This CDR3 is 15 amino acids long. The V and J ends lost 6 bases and 7 bases respectively, with 19 bases between them. Here the CDR3 DNA reads TGTGCCAGCAGCCTTATCGGGTTCTCGGGTAATGAGCAGTTCTTC. Amino acid sequence: CASSLIGFSGNEQFF.

The chain is built from TRBV5-1 and TRBJ2-7, with 9 positions matching TRBD1. The germline V gene has CDR1 SGHRS and CDR2 YFSETQ. The CDR3 is 16 amino acids. V shed 4 bases, J shed 4 bases, and the junction held 12 bases outside the gene matches. CDR3 nucleotides: TGCGCCAGCAGCCCCAACTCCGGGACAGGGAGGTACGAGCAGTACTTC. Residues: CASSPNSGTGRYEQYF.

A single count supports this clone. The chain links TRBV28 to TRBJ2-1; D may be TRBD1 (6 bases). With 3 bases removed from V and 8 bases from J, the gap between germline ends came to 8 bases. Germline-derived CDR1 and CDR2 are MDHEN and SYDVKM. The CDR3 loop spans 12 amino acids. CDR3 sequence (DNA): TGTGCCAGCAGTTTTGAGGGGGATGAGCAGTTCTTC. Translating it yields CASSFEGDEQFF.

This clone was detected only a few times. The CDR3 DNA reads TGTGCCAGCAGTTACCAGCGGGGCTCCTACAATGAGCAGTTCTTC. It codes for CASSYQRGSYNEQFF. The gene calls are TRBV6-6 and TRBJ2-1, with 7 bases that match TRBD2. With V trimmed by 2 bases and J by 0 bases, 1 base remained unmatched. In germline, CDR1 is MNHNY, CDR2 SVGAGI (reference sequence). The CDR3 runs to 15 residues.

The chain links TRBV28 to TRBJ1-5; D might be TRBD1 (5 bases). V dropped 2 bases and J dropped 6 bases, with 11 bases sitting between them. The germline V gene encodes CDR1 MDHEN and CDR2 SYDVKM. CDR3 length: 14 amino acids. CDR3 coding DNA: TGTGCCAGCAGTTTAAGTCGGGGGGGTCAGCCCCAGCATTTT. Its protein is CASSLSRGGQPQHF.

The chain links TRBV4-1 to TRBJ2-1; D is possibly TRBD1 (6 bases). This CDR3 region has 18 residues. The V gene lost 0 bases and the J gene lost 6 bases, with 21 bases spanning the gap. The V gene's germline CDR1 is MGHRA and CDR2 YSYEKL. The CDR3 region is CASSQDKSYQGSINEQFF. The CDR3 DNA reads as TGCGCCAGCAGCCAAGATAAGTCTTATCAGGGGTCGATCAATGAGCAGTTCTTC.

J is TRBJ2-7 and V is TRBV19; 9 nucleotides align to TRBD2. The CDR3 runs 14 residues. V dropped 5 bases and J dropped 0; count of bases not matched to a gene: 2. Per germline, CDR1 LNHDA and CDR2 SQIVND (reference sequence). CDR3 sequence (DNA): TGTGCCAGTAGTGCGGGACTAGCCTCCTACGAGCAGTACTTC. As protein: CASSAGLASYEQYF.

The chain employs TRBV28 and TRBJ2-5; TRBD1 matches at 8 bases. The germline V gene encodes CDR1 MDHEN and CDR2 SYDVKM. This CDR3 spans 14 amino acids. V lost 6 bases, J lost 0 bases, and 3 bases stayed unmatched. The CDR3 DNA sequence: TGTGCCAGCAGGGACAGGGCGTACCAAGAGACCCAGTACTTC. Translation gives CASRDRAYQETQYF.

The chain carries TRBV14 and TRBJ1-2; the D is unclear. CDR1 and CDR2 (germline): SGHDN, FVKESK. This CDR3 region has 12 residues. Trimming shortened V by 6 bases and J by 8 bases, and 13 bases separated the two germline ends. The CDR3 DNA follows: TGTGCCAGCAGTCCCGGTGTGAGGGGCTACACCTTC. Translating it yields CASSPGVRGYTF.

The chain couples TRBV5-4 to TRBJ1-1, with D perhaps TRBD1 (5 bases). Trimming removed 4 bases at V and 2 bases at J, with 12 bases between. CDR3 length equals 14 residues. Per germline, CDR1 SGHNT and CDR2 YYREEE (reference sequence). This CDR3 reads CASSPHWGNTEAFF. In DNA, the CDR3 is TGTGCCAGCAGCCCCCATTGGGGCAACACTGAAGCTTTCTTT.

J is TRBJ1-3 and V is TRBV19; TRBD1 is a possible D gene (6 bases). Germline values: CDR1 LNHDA, CDR2 SQIVND (reference sequence). The CDR3 is made up of 13 amino acids. Trimming removed 6 bases from V and 2 bases from J, with 8 bases in between. CDR3 nucleotide sequence: TGTGCCAGTAGAGGGGGAGCTGGAAACACCATATATTTT. This encodes CASRGGAGNTIYF. The variable domain in full, completed from reference TRBV19 and TRBJ1-3, reads DGGITQSPKYLFRKEGQNVTLSCEQNLNHDAMYWYRQDPGQGLRLIYYSQIVNDFQKGDIAEGYSVSREKKESFPLTVTSAQKNPTAFYLCASRGGAGNTIYFGEGSWLTVV.

The genes are TRBV30 and TRBJ2-5; the match to TRBD1 covers 7 bases. Germline CDR1 is GTSNPN and CDR2 is SVGIG (reference sequence). This CDR3 is built from 14 residues. With 3 bases clipped from V and 1 base from J, the junction kept 5 bases outside the gene matches. CDR3 loop: CAWSEGQIQETQYF. In DNA, the CDR3 is TGTGCCTGGAGCGAGGGACAGATCCAAGAGACCCAGTACTTC.

The gene calls are TRBV9 and TRBJ1-2; tentatively, D is TRBD1 (5 bases). Germline lookup yields CDR1 SGDLS and CDR2 YYNGEE. The CDR3 sequence is 16 residues long. Trimming took off 0 bases at V and 4 bases at J, with 16 bases between the two ends. CDR3 region: CASSVEPVRVRYGYTF. In DNA, the CDR3 is TGTGCCAGCAGCGTAGAGCCCGTCAGGGTGCGCTATGGCTACACCTTC.

This rearrangement joins TRBV7-8 to TRBJ1-2, with no clear D. With 0 bases removed from V and 5 bases from J, the gap between germline ends came to 7 bases. This CDR3 spans 13 amino acids. Germline lookup yields CDR1 SGHVS and CDR2 FQNEAQ. In nucleotides, the CDR3 is TGTGCCAGCAGCTTAGCGTCAGGTTATGGCTACACCTTC. This codes for CASSLASGYGYTF.

V and J are TRBV6-1 and TRBJ2-2, with a possible D match to TRBD2 (5 bases). The V and J ends lost 9 bases and 3 bases respectively, with 11 bases between them. The germline V gene has CDR1 MNHNS and CDR2 SASEGT. CDR3 length: 13 residues. The CDR3 DNA reads TGTGCCAGTTCGGGAAGGGACACCGGGGAGCTGTTTTTT. Translating it yields CASSGRDTGELFF.

This clone has just a few counts. This rearrangement joins TRBV9 to TRBJ1-1; D unclear. V lost 5 bases to trimming and J lost 4 bases, with 15 bases between them. The CDR3 contains 14 residues. Germline V gene data show CDR1 as SGDLS and CDR2 as YYNGEE. The CDR3 DNA reads as TGTGCCAGCAGGGTCCCCCCGGAGGGCACTGAAGCTTTCTTT. Amino acids: CASRVPPEGTEAFF.

The chain recombines TRBV19 with TRBJ2-5; 7 nucleotides line up with TRBD2. The junction had 8 bases not matched to a gene; V was cut back by 8 bases and J by 5 bases. This CDR3 has 13 residues. Germline V CDR1 and CDR2: LNHDA, SQIVND (reference sequence). The CDR3 sequence is CASGAGQRETQYF. In DNA form, the CDR3 reads TGTGCCAGTGGAGCGGGGCAGAGGGAGACCCAGTACTTC.

This clone has just a few counts. The gene calls are TRBV15 and TRBJ2-7; D is perhaps TRBD1 (7 bases). The CDR3 covers 16 residues. Trimming cost V 0 bases and J 3 bases, with 15 bases left between them. Germline CDR1 is LNHNV and CDR2 is YYDKDF (reference sequence). CDR3 coding DNA: TGTGCCACCAGCAGAGATCTTCAGGGGGGAGGCTACGAGCAGTACTTC. Residues: CATSRDLQGGGYEQYF.

The chain is built from TRBV6-6 and TRBJ1-1, with 7 positions matching TRBD1. V gave up 5 bases and J gave up 5 bases; unmatched junction bases: 8. Looked up from germline, CDR1 is MNHNY and CDR2 is SVGAGI (reference sequence). This CDR3 contains 14 residues. CDR3 DNA: TGTGCCAGCAGTACTCCAGGGGGAATGACTGAAGCTTTCTTT. The encoded protein is CASSTPGGMTEAFF.

V is TRBV30 and J is TRBJ2-7; no reliable D call. The V end was cut by 1 base, the J end by 1 base, with 2 bases between. The V gene's germline CDR1 is GTSNPN and CDR2 SVGIG (reference sequence). This CDR3 is 11 amino acids long. The CDR3 reads CAWSASYEQYF. The CDR3 DNA follows: TGTGCCTGGAGTGCATCCTACGAGCAGTACTTC.

Only one count was recorded for this clone. The chain couples TRBV27 to TRBJ2-2; TRBD1 might be the D (6 bases). Looked up from germline, CDR1 is MNHEY and CDR2 is SMNVEV (reference sequence). The V end was cut by 4 bases, the J end by 5 bases, with 17 bases between. This CDR3 region has 16 residues. This chain's CDR3 is CASSSHDRIKTGELFF. CDR3 bases: TGTGCCAGCAGTTCCCACGACAGGATCAAGACCGGGGAGCTGTTTTTT.